This TCR beta chain is drawn from a study of CD8 T cells in ankylosing spondylitis (dated by TCRdb to about 2017). The study in broad terms: T cell receptor beta repertoires were profiled in healthy donors and ankylosing spondylitis patients so that disease-linked TCR variants could be found. In total, the full study cohort was made up of 110 or so healthy donors and approximately 27 ankylosing spondylitis patients. Peripheral blood was sampled, and synovial fluid was also collected from ankylosing spondylitis patients.

The study at large found these results: A TCR beta motif of several highly homologous amino acid variants appeared characteristic of blood from ankylosing spondylitis patients. Some motif variants had previously been reported in the synovial fluid and blood of reactive arthritis patients, which suggests shared mechanisms of disease initiation. The disease-linked clones were reported to be significantly enriched in matched synovial fluid samples from ankylosing spondylitis patients. The disease-linked clones showed a CD8+ phenotype and occurred at relatively low frequencies in peripheral blood.

Only a few counts were recorded for this clonotype. No cognate antigen has been identified for it. No base quality values were provided; no much bigger clone lies one nucleotide off. This sample was sequenced with an Illumina HiSeq 2500. Quantitative 5'-RACE with molecular barcodes was used to prepare TCR beta libraries. The study's processing was this. A new computational method based on a probabilistic model of VDJ rearrangement was used to identify disease-linked TCR variants. TCRdb trimmed the raw reads at Q25, called clones with MiXCR and kept productive beta chains. Each record represents a unique CDR3 protein, reported with the most common genes and DNA among its rows. The V and J calls and clone size are TCRdb's, not the authors'. The sample table shows around 220,000 distinct CDR3 sequences, and approximately 20% are seen once. The ten largest clones represent approximately 42% of the sample.

Sequencing used blood, either unsorted or a sorted T cell fraction (not recorded which). The TCR comes from a male donor with ankylosing spondylitis.

The nucleotide sequence reads TGTGCCAGCACCTCTTTTGAGGGCTTCCCGGGAAACACCATATATTTT. It specifies CASTSFEGFPGNTIYF. The receptor chain draws on TRBV6-1 and TRBJ1-3; the D gene cannot be named for sure. CDR1 and CDR2 are drawn from the germline V gene: MNHNS, SASEGT. The CDR3 runs 16 residues from the cysteine to the phenylalanine. The retained sequence is limited to the CDR3, 48 bases, with the frame set at the first base. V lost 7 bases and J lost 4 bases; the stretch between them is 20 bases long.